Reported below is one TCR beta chain. The junction departs from germline at one end; a sequencing error may be responsible. This entry is derived from a study of shared clonotypes between healthy human individuals. Looked up from germline, CDR1 is SEHNR and CDR2 is FQNEAQ (reference sequence). The CDR3 is made up of 11 amino acids. Terminally differentiated effector memory CD45RA+ cells were left out of the naive CD8 fraction, which was CD45RO-negative and positively selected for CCR7. Healthy HIV-negative adults with no recent acute infections or vaccinations were recruited as donors. Libraries were prepared by immunoSEQ multiplex PCR; TCRdb keeps only in-frame clonotypes and omits some of them. There are roughly 570,000 clones in the sample; 98% occur only once, and 0.3% lies in the top ten.

This TCR came from a man aged 25-45 years in good health. The V call is TRBV7-9, the J call TRBJ1-2; no definite D call. Input material: naive CD8+ T cells sorted from blood. In nucleotides, the CDR3 is TGTGCCAGCAGCTTAGCGGGGTCCTCCTTCTTC. It codes for CASSLAGSSFF.